The present entry profiles one T cell receptor beta chain with its context. The antigen remains undetermined. The data belong to a study of T cell responses to AZD1222 COVID-19 vaccine. The table came from immunoSEQ multiplex PCR; TCRdb's copy has only in-frame clones and leaves some out. The repertoire holds about 200,000 clones, approximately 93% seen once, with around 3.6% in the top ten. Study results and limitations: Nearly half of spike-specific TCRs reportedly go after variant regions that carry no mutations.

The CDR3 totals 14 residues. The V segment lost 6 bases and the J segment 7 bases; nucleotides outside the gene matches: 7. Germline CDR1 reads WSHSY; CDR2 reads SAAADI. The study pooled second doses at about 4 or about 12 weeks. J is TRBJ2-2 and V is TRBV10-2; 8 bases align to TRBD1. The source was peripheral blood, collected 28 days after the second AZD1222 dose. The source of this sequence is an adult who received the AZD1222 COVID-19 vaccine. The CDR3 region is CASSLTGAVGELFF. The DNA of the CDR3 is TGCGCCAGCAGCCTGACAGGGGCTGTCGGGGAGCTGTTTTTT.